The 26 T cell receptor beta chains presented below share a single source sample, sequenced in a study of T cell changes during pregnancy in multiple sclerosis. Assay: immunoSEQ multiplex PCR; the TCRdb copy retains only in-frame clones and omits some. The table lists some 40,000 clones, around 90% of them singletons, with less than 0.9% in the top ten. Specimen: CD4+ T cells from peripheral blood mononuclear cells, collected in the third trimester of pregnancy. All receptors come from a female donor with multiple sclerosis, enrolled in a pregnancy study.

This chain links TRBV19 with TRBJ2-1; no firm D call. The CDR3 contains 14 residues. The V and J ends lost 11 bases and 8 bases respectively, with 22 bases between them. CDR1 is LNHDA, CDR2 SQIVND, per germline (reference sequence). CDR3 sequence (DNA): TGTGCCTCCATCACGGTAAATAAGCCGTATGAGCAGTTCTTC. This sequence encodes CASITVNKPYEQFF.

The chain employs TRBV10-3 and TRBJ2-1, with TRBD2 matching over 11 bases. CDR3 length: 17 amino acids. In germline, CDR1 is ENHRY, CDR2 SYGVKD. Trimming cost V 7 bases and J 6 bases; bases outside gene matches: 14. The CDR3 DNA follows: TGTGCCATCACTCCGACTAGCGGGACTGACAGGGGCAATGAGCAGTTCTTC. Protein sequence: CAITPTSGTDRGNEQFF.

The chain has TRBV29-1 and TRBJ2-5, with 7 bases identical to TRBD2. The CDR3 extends over 12 amino acids. Per germline, CDR1 SQVTM and CDR2 ANQGSEA. V lost 4 bases, J lost 5 bases, and 4 bases stayed unmatched. CDR3 in amino acids: CSVGTSMETQYF. DNA of the CDR3: TGCAGCGTTGGGACTAGTATGGAGACCCAGTACTTC.

The V call is TRBV5-4, the J call TRBJ1-4; 9 positions match TRBD1. Losses at the gene ends were 2 bases for V and 7 bases for J; bases not matched to a gene: 3. The CDR3 is made up of 14 amino acids. Germline CDR1 SGHNT, CDR2 YYREEE (reference sequence). The CDR3 nucleotides read TGTGCCAGCAGCTTAGGGACAGGGCCTGAAAAACTGTTTTTT. Translating gives CASSLGTGPEKLFF.

This sequence joins TRBV5-1 and TRBJ2-2; D might be TRBD1 (8 bases). Trimming took 4 bases from V and 4 from J, leaving 14 bases between them. This CDR3 is built from 15 residues. Germline lookup yields CDR1 SGHRS and CDR2 YFSETQ. CDR3 DNA sequence: TGCGCCAGCAGCCCGGACAGGGAGGGCACCGGGGAGCTGTTTTTT. Amino acid sequence: CASSPDREGTGELFF.

V is TRBV6-1 and J is TRBJ1-5; no clear D gene. CDR3 length equals 13 residues. Trimming shortened V by 4 bases and J by 4 bases, and 8 bases separated the two germline ends. The germline CDR1 and CDR2 sequences are MNHNS and SASEGT. The CDR3 bases are TGTGCCAGCAGTGTTTACCGGAATCAGCCCCAGCATTTT. Translation: CASSVYRNQPQHF.

This rearrangement joins TRBV29-1 to TRBJ2-3, with 15 nucleotides matching TRBD2. V shed 4 bases, J shed 4 bases, and the junction held 6 bases outside the gene matches. Germline V gives CDR1 SQVTM, CDR2 ANQGSEA. The CDR3 runs to 16 residues. The CDR3 protein is CSVGGTSGRRADTQYF. In DNA, the CDR3 is TGCAGCGTTGGGGGGACTAGCGGGAGGAGGGCAGATACGCAGTATTTT.

The V and J genes are TRBV11-2 and TRBJ2-1; TRBD2 might be the D (5 bases). Germline V gene lookup returns CDR1 SGHAT and CDR2 FQNNGV. The CDR3 is 16 residues long. V shed 2 bases and J shed 2 bases, with 13 bases lying between them. CDR3 region: CASSLSAGIAYNEQFF. The CDR3 DNA is TGTGCCAGCAGCTTAAGTGCGGGTATAGCCTACAATGAGCAGTTCTTC.

The CDR3 protein is CASSIDRGRNQPQHF. CDR3 bases: TGTGCCAGTAGTATAGACAGGGGGCGCAATCAGCCCCAGCATTTT. The J gene is TRBJ1-5, the V gene TRBV19, with 8 bases aligning to TRBD1. V dropped 0 bases and J dropped 2; count of bases not matched to a gene: 0. The CDR3 consists of 15 residues. The germline gives CDR1 LNHDA, CDR2 SQIVND (reference sequence). The full variable domain, its missing parts supplied by reference TRBV19 and TRBJ1-5, is DGGITQSPKYLFRKEGQNVTLSCEQNLNHDAMYWYRQDPGQGLRLIYYSQIVNDFQKGDIAEGYSVSREKKESFPLTVTSAQKNPTAFYLCASSIDRGRNQPQHFGDGTRLSIL.

The V call is TRBV6-6, the J call TRBJ2-7, with D possibly matching TRBD2 (5 bases). Trimming took 10 bases from V and 2 from J, leaving 12 bases between them. The CDR3 spans 12 residues. CDR1 and CDR2 (germline): MNHNY, SVGAGI (reference sequence). CDR3 in DNA: TGTGCCACCCGGGGATTAGCCTACGAGCAGTACTTC. Translated, it gives CATRGLAYEQYF.

DNA for the CDR3: TGCAGTGCGAGGAGCTCCTACGAGCAGTACTTC. Its protein product is CSARSSYEQYF. The chain couples TRBV20-1 to TRBJ2-7; D is ambiguous. The CDR3 has 11 amino acids. CDR1 DFQATT and CDR2 SNEGSKA come from the germline V gene (reference sequence). V gave up 6 bases and J gave up 0 bases, with 6 bases separating them.

The chain combines TRBV4-1 with TRBJ1-1; TRBD1 matches at 7 bases. The CDR3 spans 15 residues. CDR1 is MGHRA and CDR2 is YSYEKL in the germline V gene. Losses at the gene ends were 4 bases for V and 1 base for J; bases not matched to a gene: 6. The CDR3 region is CASSPAWDRNTEAFF. As DNA, the CDR3 is TGCGCCAGCAGCCCAGCCTGGGACAGGAACACTGAAGCTTTCTTT.

The chain employs TRBV5-5 and TRBJ2-7; 8 bases align to TRBD2. In germline, CDR1 is SGHKS, CDR2 YYEKEE (reference sequence). After removal of 0 bases from V and 4 bases from J, the junction contained 3 bases not matched to a gene. This CDR3 is 14 amino acids long. In DNA form, the CDR3 reads TGTGCCAGCAGCTTGGGGGGACTAGTATACGAGCAGTACTTC. Protein: CASSLGGLVYEQYF.

V is TRBV30 and J is TRBJ2-7; TRBD2 might be the D (6 bases). This CDR3 region has 13 residues. Trimming removed 0 bases from V and 6 bases from J, with 12 bases in between. Germline V CDR1 and CDR2: GTSNPN, SVGIG (reference sequence). CDR3 protein: CAWSVRGNGEQYF. The CDR3 DNA follows: TGTGCCTGGAGTGTACGCGGGAACGGCGAGCAGTACTTC.

This sequence joins TRBV2 and TRBJ2-5, with D possibly TRBD1 on 5 matching bases. The CDR3 extends over 14 amino acids. The V and J ends lost 6 bases and 3 bases respectively, with 14 bases between them. Germline assignment: CDR1 SNHLY and CDR2 FYNNEI. CDR3 sequence (DNA): TGTGCCAGCAGACAGGTCCATGGGGAAGAGACCCAGTACTTC. Its protein product is CASRQVHGEETQYF.

CDR3 amino acids: CASSARTGVETQYF. In nucleotides, the CDR3 is TGTGCCAGCAGCGCCCGGACAGGGGTGGAGACCCAGTACTTC. This rearrangement joins TRBV9 to TRBJ2-5; 9 bases fit TRBD1. Per the germline V gene, CDR1 is SGDLS and CDR2 is YYNGEE. The V and J ends lost 3 bases and 5 bases, in that order; junction bases with no gene match: 5. The CDR3 sequence is 14 residues long.

V is TRBV5-5 and J is TRBJ2-5; maybe TRBD1 (5 bases). Germline CDR1 reads SGHKS; CDR2 reads YYEKEE (reference sequence). The CDR3 sequence is 15 residues long. V was shortened by 4 bases and J by 3 bases, with 16 bases between the two germline ends. The CDR3 region has the DNA TGTGCCAGCAGCCGCGGCGACAGTACTGAAGAGACCCAGTACTTC. The encoded protein is CASSRGDSTEETQYF.

The chain uses TRBV10-3 and TRBJ2-2; possibly TRBD1 for D (6 bases). Trimming removed 6 bases at V and 4 bases at J, with 15 bases between. Germline V lookup: CDR1 ENHRY, CDR2 SYGVKD. This CDR3 has 15 amino acids. The CDR3 DNA follows: TGTGCCATCAGACCCCAGGGGAGAGCCACCGGGGAGCTGTTTTTT. It yields the protein CAIRPQGRATGELFF.

The rearrangement uses TRBV29-1 and TRBJ2-7, with TRBD2 identical over 7 bases. V lost 5 bases and J lost 3; bases outside the gene matches: 7. The CDR3 contains 13 residues. Germline CDR1 SQVTM, CDR2 ANQGSEA. CDR3 nucleotide sequence: TGCAGCGTTTCGGTGGCTAGCGGCTACGAGCAGTACTTC. As protein: CSVSVASGYEQYF.

This clone was seen just once. The chain is built from TRBV27 and TRBJ2-7, with 7 bases matching TRBD1. The V segment lost 1 base and the J segment 4 bases; nucleotides outside the gene matches: 1. This CDR3 has 13 residues. CDR1 is MNHEY and CDR2 is SMNVEV in the germline V gene (reference sequence). The CDR3 bases are TGTGCCAGCAGTTTATTACAGGGGTACGAGCAGTACTTC. Encoded protein: CASSLLQGYEQYF.

This chain connects TRBV5-4 to TRBJ2-1, with D possibly TRBD1 on 5 matching bases. The length of the CDR3 is 11 residues. From germline, CDR1 is SGHNT and CDR2 YYREEE (reference sequence). The CDR3 bases are TGTAGGGCAGGGACCTACAATGAGCAGTTCTTC. Translating gives CRAGTYNEQFF.

This sequence joins TRBV18 and TRBJ2-7, with 10 bases matching TRBD1. V lost 5 bases and J lost 6; bases outside the gene matches: 10. Germline CDR1 is KGHSH and CDR2 is LQKENI. The CDR3 is 15 residues long. CDR3 loop: CASSASRQGAAEQYF. The DNA of the CDR3 is TGTGCCAGCTCAGCGAGCCGACAGGGGGCAGCCGAGCAGTACTTC.

The V call is TRBV25-1, the J call TRBJ2-5; D may be TRBD2 (6 bases). CDR3 length equals 14 residues. The germline gives CDR1 MGHDK, CDR2 SYGVNS. The ends were cut back, 7 bases at V and 2 bases at J, with 14 bases in the middle. CDR3 sequence: CASTPGEVQETQYF. CDR3 nucleotides: TGTGCCAGCACCCCGGGGGAGGTACAAGAGACCCAGTACTTC. The whole variable domain, filled in from reference TRBV25-1 and TRBJ2-5, reads EADIYQTPRYLVIGTGKKITLECSQTMGHDKMYWYQQDPGMELHLIHYSYGVNSTEKGDLSSESTVSRIRTEHFPLTLESARPSHTSQYLCASTPGEVQETQYFGPGTRLLVL.

This clone has a single count. The gene calls are TRBV19 and TRBJ2-1, with D possibly matching TRBD2 (5 bases). The CDR3 is 20 amino acids. V was cut by 1 base and J by 0 bases, with 22 bases left in between. Germline CDR1 reads LNHDA; CDR2 reads SQIVND (reference sequence). CDR3 DNA sequence: TGTGCCAGTAGTATAGGCTTTTTTGGGCTAGCCGTTAGCTCCTACAATGAGCAGTTCTTC. It encodes CASSIGFFGLAVSSYNEQFF.

The chain combines TRBV7-9 with TRBJ1-4, with TRBD1 identical over 10 bases. The germline gives CDR1 SEHNR, CDR2 FQNEAQ (reference sequence). V was clipped by 3 bases and J by 1 base; unmatched bases: 8. The CDR3 runs 18 residues. In DNA, the CDR3 is TGTGCCAGCAGCTTTTTTTGGGACAGGGGCCAAACTAATGAAAAACTGTTTTTT. Translated: CASSFFWDRGQTNEKLFF.

This clone was counted only a few times. The rearrangement links TRBV29-1 to TRBJ1-1; 9 positions agree with TRBD1. The CDR3 runs to 12 residues. Germline values: CDR1 SQVTM, CDR2 ANQGSEA. V dropped 7 bases and J dropped 3; count of bases not matched to a gene: 3. DNA for the CDR3: TGCAGCGGGACAGGGGACTACACTGAAGCTTTCTTT. As protein: CSGTGDYTEAFF.